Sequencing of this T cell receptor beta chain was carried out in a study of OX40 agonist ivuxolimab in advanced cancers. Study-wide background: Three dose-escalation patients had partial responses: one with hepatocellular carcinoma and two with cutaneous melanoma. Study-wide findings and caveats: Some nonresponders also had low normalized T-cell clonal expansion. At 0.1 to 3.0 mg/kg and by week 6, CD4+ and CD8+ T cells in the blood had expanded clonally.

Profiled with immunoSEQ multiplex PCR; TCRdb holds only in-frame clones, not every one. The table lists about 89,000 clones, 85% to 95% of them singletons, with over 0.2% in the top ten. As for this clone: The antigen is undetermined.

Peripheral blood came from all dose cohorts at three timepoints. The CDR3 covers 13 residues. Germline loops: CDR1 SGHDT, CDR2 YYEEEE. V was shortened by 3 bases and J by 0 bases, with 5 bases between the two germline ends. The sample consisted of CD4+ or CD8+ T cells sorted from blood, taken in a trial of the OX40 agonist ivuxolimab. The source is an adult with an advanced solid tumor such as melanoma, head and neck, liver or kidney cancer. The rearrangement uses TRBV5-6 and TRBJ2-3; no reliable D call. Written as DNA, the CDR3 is TGTGCCAGCAGCTCCTTGAGCACAGATACGCAGTATTTT. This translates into CASSSLSTDTQYF.